This T cell receptor (beta chain) was recorded in a study of blood T cell repertoires in COVID-19. V shed 2 bases, J shed 0 bases, and the junction held 2 bases outside the gene matches. The CDR3 has 16 amino acids. Germline CDR1 and CDR2: KGHSH and LQKENI. Clones were read by immunoSEQ multiplex PCR, and TCRdb kept only the in-frame ones, dropping some. Of fewer than 110,000 clones in the sample, roughly 86% were seen once. The V and J genes are TRBV18 and TRBJ1-3; 9 bases are shared with TRBD1. The sequence came from a woman younger than 45 with acute or convalescent COVID-19. Input material: peripheral blood. CDR3 protein: CASSPTGGPSGNTIYF. Here the CDR3 DNA reads TGTGCCAGCTCACCAACAGGGGGCCCCTCTGGAAACACCATATATTTT. Variable domain in full (rest from reference TRBV18 and TRBJ1-3): NAGVMQNPRHLVRRRGQEARLRCSPMKGHSHVYWYRQLPEEGLKFMVYLQKENIIDESGMPKERFSAEFPKEGPSILRIQQVVRGDSAAYFCASSPTGGPSGNTIYFGEGSWLTVV.